This TCR beta chain was retrieved from a study of shared clonotypes between healthy human individuals. Study in general: Three plates each covered CD4 naive and memory; CD8 naive two, CD8 memory one. Overall study findings and caveats: Across subsets, estimated richness was generally greater for naive than for memory populations. What rarefaction showed was incomplete sorted-subset sequencing despite large depth.

Concerning this clone: What it binds is not known.

Only in-frame clones appear in the TCRdb table, and some are missing; sequencing was by immunoSEQ multiplex PCR. The sample contains some 2.1 million clones, about 95% of which appear only once. Naive-designated CD8 cells lacked CD45RO, were positively enriched for CCR7, and omitted terminally differentiated effector memory CD45RA+ cells. Germline V gene sequence: CDR1 SNHLY, CDR2 FYNNEI. Between the trimmed V and J ends, which lost 3 bases and 3 bases, there was a span of 11 bases. The CDR3 contains 14 residues. Material: naive CD8+ T cells sorted from blood. This sequence was found in a man aged 18 to 35 in good health. This chain uses TRBV2 with TRBJ2-5; maybe TRBD2 (6 bases). CDR3 amino acids: CASSEYAGKETQYF. The CDR3 DNA follows: TGTGCCAGCAGTGAGTACGCGGGGAAAGAGACCCAGTACTTC.